Given below is one TCR beta chain in context. No antigen is known for it. The time point denotes: blood 4 weeks post-SBRT, at nephrectomy. The treatment here: 15 Gy SBRT to primary tumor, nephrectomy 4 weeks later. Nephrectomy followed 15 Gy stereotactic body radiation by 4 weeks. Radiation-treated patients gave blood at baseline, week 2 and week 4. The entry originates in a study of radiation and T cells in renal cell carcinoma. Study-wide results and caveats: From baseline, blood top tumor clonotypes peaked at 2 weeks post-radiation. Baseline intratumoral clonotype presence is unknown without pretreatment biopsies.

TCRdb's table, derived via immunoSEQ multiplex PCR, lists solely in-frame clones and lacks some. The sample comprises some 150,000 clones, about 86% of which are singletons, and less than 20% rests with the top ten. This CDR3 comprises 14 residues. V was shortened by 0 bases and J by 11 bases, with 17 bases between the two germline ends. In germline, CDR1 is SGHRS, CDR2 YFSETQ. The chain carries TRBV5-1 and TRBJ2-5; the D is unclear. Source: blood, taken from a patient whose treatment included radiotherapy and nephrectomy. This TCR derives from a woman between 50 and 59 years old with renal cell carcinoma. The CDR3: CASSLEQGYMEQYF. In DNA, the CDR3 is TGCGCCAGCAGCTTGGAACAAGGTTACATGGAGCAGTACTTC.